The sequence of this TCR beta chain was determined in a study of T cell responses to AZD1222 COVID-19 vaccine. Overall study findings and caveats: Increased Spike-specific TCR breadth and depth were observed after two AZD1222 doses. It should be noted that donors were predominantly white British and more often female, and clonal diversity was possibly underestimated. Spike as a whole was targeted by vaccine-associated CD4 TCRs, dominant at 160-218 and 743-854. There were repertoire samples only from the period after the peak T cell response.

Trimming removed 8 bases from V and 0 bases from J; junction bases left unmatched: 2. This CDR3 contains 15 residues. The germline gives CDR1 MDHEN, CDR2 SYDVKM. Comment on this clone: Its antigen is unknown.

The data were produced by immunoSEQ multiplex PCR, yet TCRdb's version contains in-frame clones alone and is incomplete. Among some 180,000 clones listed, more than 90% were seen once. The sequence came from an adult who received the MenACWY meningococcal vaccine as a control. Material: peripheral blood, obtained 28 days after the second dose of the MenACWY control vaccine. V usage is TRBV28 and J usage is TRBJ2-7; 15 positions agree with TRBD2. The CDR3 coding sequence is TGTGCCAGCGGACTAGCGGGAGGGCCCTCCTACGAGCAGTACTTC. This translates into CASGLAGGPSYEQYF. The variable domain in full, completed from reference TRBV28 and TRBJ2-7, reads DVKVTQSSRYLVKRTGEKVFLECVQDMDHENMFWYRQDPGLGLRLIYFSYDVKMKEKGDIPEGYSVSREKKERFSLILESASTNQTSMYLCASGLAGGPSYEQYFGPGTRLTVT.